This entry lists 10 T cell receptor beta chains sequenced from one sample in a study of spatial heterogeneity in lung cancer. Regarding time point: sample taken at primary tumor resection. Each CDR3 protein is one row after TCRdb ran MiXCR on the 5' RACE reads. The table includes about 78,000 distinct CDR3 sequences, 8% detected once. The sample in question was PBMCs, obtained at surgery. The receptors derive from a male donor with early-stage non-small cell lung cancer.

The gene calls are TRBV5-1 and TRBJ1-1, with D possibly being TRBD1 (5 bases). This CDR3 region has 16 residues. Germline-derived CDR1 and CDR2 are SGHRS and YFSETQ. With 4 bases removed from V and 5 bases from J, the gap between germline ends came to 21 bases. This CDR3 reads CASSLRIGGGGTEAFF. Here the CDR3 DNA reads TGCGCCAGCAGCCTGCGTATCGGGGGAGGTGGAACTGAAGCTTTCTTT. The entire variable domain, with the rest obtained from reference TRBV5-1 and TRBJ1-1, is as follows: KAGVTQTPRYLIKTRGQQVTLSCSPISGHRSVSWYQQTPGQGLQFLFEYFSETQRNKGNFPGRFSGRQFSNSRSEMNVSTLELGDSALYLCASSLRIGGGGTEAFFGQGTRLTVV.

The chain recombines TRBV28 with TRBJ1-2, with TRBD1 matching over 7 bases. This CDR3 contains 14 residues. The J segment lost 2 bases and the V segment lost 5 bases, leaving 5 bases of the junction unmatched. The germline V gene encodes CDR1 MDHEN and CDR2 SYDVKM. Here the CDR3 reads CASSTGDRNYGYTF. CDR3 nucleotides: TGTGCCAGCAGTACAGGGGATCGAAACTATGGCTACACCTTC.

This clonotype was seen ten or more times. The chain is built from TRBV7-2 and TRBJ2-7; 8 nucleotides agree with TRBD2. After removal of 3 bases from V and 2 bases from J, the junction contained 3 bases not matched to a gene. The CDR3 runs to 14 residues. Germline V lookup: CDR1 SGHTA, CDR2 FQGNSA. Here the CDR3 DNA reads TGTGCCAGCAGCTTGTCGGGAGGGCCCTACGAGCAGTACTTC. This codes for CASSLSGGPYEQYF.

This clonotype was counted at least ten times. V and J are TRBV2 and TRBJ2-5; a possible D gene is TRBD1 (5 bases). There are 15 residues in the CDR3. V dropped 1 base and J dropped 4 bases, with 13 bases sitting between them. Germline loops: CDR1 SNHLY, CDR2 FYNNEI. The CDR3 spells CASSEDFRVLETQYF. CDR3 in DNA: TGTGCCAGCAGTGAAGACTTCAGGGTTTTAGAGACCCAGTACTTC.

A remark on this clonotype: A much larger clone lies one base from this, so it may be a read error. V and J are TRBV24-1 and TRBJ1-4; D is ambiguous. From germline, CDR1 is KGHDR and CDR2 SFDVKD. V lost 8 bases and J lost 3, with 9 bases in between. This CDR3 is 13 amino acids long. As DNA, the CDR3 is TGTGCCACCAATCGGCAGCCTAATGAAAAACTGTTTTTT. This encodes CATNRQPNEKLFF.

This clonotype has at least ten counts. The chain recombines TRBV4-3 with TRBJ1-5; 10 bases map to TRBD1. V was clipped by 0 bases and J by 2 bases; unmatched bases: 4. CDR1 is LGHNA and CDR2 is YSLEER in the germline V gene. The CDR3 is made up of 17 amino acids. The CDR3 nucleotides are TGCGCCAGCAGCCAAGATGGGACAGGGGAGGGCAATCAGCCCCAGCATTTT. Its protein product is CASSQDGTGEGNQPQHF.

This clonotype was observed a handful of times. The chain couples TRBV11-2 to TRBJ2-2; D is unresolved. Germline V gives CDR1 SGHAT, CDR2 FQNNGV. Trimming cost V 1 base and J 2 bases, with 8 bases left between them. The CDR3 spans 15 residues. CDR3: CASSLGRQNTGELFF. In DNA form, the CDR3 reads TGTGCCAGCAGCTTAGGTCGACAAAACACCGGGGAGCTGTTTTTT.

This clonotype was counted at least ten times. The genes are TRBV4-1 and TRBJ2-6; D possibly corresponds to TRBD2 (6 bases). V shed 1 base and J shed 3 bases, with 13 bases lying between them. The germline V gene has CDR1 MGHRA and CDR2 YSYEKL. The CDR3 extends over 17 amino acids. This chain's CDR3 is CASSQVPGTLGANVLTF. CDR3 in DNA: TGCGCCAGCAGCCAAGTCCCCGGGACTCTTGGGGCCAACGTCCTGACTTTC.

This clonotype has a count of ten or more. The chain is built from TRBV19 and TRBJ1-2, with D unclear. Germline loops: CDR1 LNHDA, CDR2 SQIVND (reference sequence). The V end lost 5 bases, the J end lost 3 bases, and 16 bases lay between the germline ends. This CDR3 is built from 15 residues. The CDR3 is CASSLRPRNHYGYTF. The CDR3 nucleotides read TGTGCCAGTAGTTTAAGACCGCGCAACCACTATGGCTACACCTTC. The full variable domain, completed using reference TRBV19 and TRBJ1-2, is DGGITQSPKYLFRKEGQNVTLSCEQNLNHDAMYWYRQDPGQGLRLIYYSQIVNDFQKGDIAEGYSVSREKKESFPLTVTSAQKNPTAFYLCASSLRPRNHYGYTFGSGTRLTVV.

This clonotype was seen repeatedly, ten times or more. CDR3 sequence: CASSRELGHTQYF. Written as DNA, the CDR3 is TGTGCCAGCTCCCGCGAGCTGGGGCATACGCAGTATTTT. The chain combines TRBV18 with TRBJ2-3; D might be TRBD1 (5 bases). V was clipped by 6 bases and J by 7 bases, with 14 bases between them. CDR3 length: 13 residues. The germline V gene has CDR1 KGHSH and CDR2 LQKENI.